This T cell receptor (beta chain) was sequenced for a study of cytomegalovirus exposure and HLA in healthy donors. Study-wide points: The study designated some 180 TCR beta chains cytomegalovirus-associated. The authors later linked a missense DCLRE1C variant to TCR beta V- and J-gene trimming. Further analysis was carried out later, and it showed several of the most significant clusters appearing linked to common viral pathogens.

Primers for the PCR totalled 60 Vbeta and 13 Jbeta. Method: immunoSEQ multiplex PCR; TCRdb's copy keeps in-frame clones and lacks some. Seen here are roughly 130,000 clones, 74% observed once, and the top ten hold approximately 4%. This clone was found a few times. Its target is unknown. The receptor was derived from a man younger than 30 in good health and CMV-seropositive. The sequenced sample was PBMCs.

The CDR3 nucleotides are TGTGCCAGCAGTTACTCGAGCCTGAACACTGAAGCTTTCTTT. Translating gives CASSYSSLNTEAFF. J is TRBJ1-1 and V is TRBV6-6; D call uncertain. Trimming removed 0 bases from V and 0 bases from J, with 5 bases in between. The CDR3 is 14 residues long. The germline V gene has CDR1 MNHNY and CDR2 SVGAGI (reference sequence).